This T cell receptor (beta chain) was sequenced for a study of brain T cells in children with intractable seizures. Method: immunoSEQ multiplex PCR; TCRdb's copy keeps in-frame clones and lacks some. The table shows about 340,000 clones, with 85% to 95% occurring only once. The time point was: blood from clinic visit 5 months post-surgery; TSC patient then seizure free. Only cases whose brain tissue showed the highest T cell transcript signatures were sequenced. Patients received at least one anti-epileptic drug before surgery. The CDR3 length is 15 residues. After removal of 4 bases from V and 4 bases from J, the junction contained 9 bases not matched to a gene. Looked up from germline, CDR1 is LGHDT and CDR2 is YNNKEL (reference sequence).

Sequencing was performed on peripheral blood, taken more than 4 months after surgery. This chain connects TRBV3-1 (or the pseudogene TRBV3-2) to TRBJ1-1; the match to TRBD1 covers 7 bases. This receptor was taken from a boy less than two years old with tuberous sclerosis and intractable seizures. The CDR3 DNA follows: TGTGCCAGCAGCCCGCCTGTAAAGGGGGCCACTGAAGCTTTCTTT. It specifies CASSPPVKGATEAFF.